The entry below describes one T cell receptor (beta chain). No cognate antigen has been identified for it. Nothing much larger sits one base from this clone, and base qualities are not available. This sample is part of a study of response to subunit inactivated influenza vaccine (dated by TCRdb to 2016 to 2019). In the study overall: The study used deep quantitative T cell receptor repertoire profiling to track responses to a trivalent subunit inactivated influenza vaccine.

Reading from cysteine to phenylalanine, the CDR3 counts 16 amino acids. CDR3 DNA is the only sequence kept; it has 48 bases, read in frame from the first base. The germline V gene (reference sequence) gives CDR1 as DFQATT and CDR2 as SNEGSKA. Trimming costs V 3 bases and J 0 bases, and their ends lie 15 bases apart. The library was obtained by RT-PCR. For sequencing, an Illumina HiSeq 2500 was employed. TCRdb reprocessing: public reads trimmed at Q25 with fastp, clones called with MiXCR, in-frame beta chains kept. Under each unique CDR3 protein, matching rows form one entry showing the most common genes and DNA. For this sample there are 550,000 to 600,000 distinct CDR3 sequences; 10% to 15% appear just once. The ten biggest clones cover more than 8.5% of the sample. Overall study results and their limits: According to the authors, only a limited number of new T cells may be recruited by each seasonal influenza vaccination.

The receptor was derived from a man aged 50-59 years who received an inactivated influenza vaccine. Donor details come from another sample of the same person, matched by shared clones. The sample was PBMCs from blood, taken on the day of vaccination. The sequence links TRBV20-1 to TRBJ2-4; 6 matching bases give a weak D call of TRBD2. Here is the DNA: TGCAGTGCTAGTAGTCGCACTAGCACAGCCAAAAACATTCAGTACTTC. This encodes CSASSRTSTAKNIQYF.